This TCR beta chain appears in the sequencing data of a study of blood T cell repertoires in COVID-19. Study-wide context: Material from acute and convalescent COVID-19 was sourced from the United States, Italy and Spain. T cells, B-cell-depleted T cells, or PBMCs supplied cDNA or gDNA.

Germline values: CDR1 MNHNY, CDR2 SVGAGI (reference sequence). This CDR3 spans 16 amino acids. The V segment lost 9 bases and the J segment 4 bases; nucleotides outside the gene matches: 10. Some clones are missing from TCRdb's copy, which holds only in-frame ones; the method was immunoSEQ multiplex PCR. This sample carries 200,000 to 250,000 clones, nearly 85% of them seen once, and the ten largest clones take roughly 1.3%. The clonotype was recovered from a woman between 25 and 40 years old with COVID-19, enrolled during active disease. The sample was peripheral blood. The V gene is TRBV6-6, the J gene TRBJ2-1, with 12 positions matching TRBD2. The CDR3 sequence is CASARLAGEFYNEQFF. CDR3 DNA: TGTGCCAGTGCCCGACTAGCGGGGGAGTTTTACAATGAGCAGTTCTTC.